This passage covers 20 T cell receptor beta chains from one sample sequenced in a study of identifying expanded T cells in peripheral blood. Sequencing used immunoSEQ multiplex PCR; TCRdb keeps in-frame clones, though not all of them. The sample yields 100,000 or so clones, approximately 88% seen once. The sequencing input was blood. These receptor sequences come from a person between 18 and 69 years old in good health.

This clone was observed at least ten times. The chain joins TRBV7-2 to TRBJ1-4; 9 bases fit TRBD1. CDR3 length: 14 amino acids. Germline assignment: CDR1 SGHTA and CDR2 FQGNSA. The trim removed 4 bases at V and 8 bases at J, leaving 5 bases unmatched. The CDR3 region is CASSSGQGGEKLFF. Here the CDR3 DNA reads TGTGCCAGCAGCTCGGGACAGGGTGGGGAAAAACTGTTTTTT.

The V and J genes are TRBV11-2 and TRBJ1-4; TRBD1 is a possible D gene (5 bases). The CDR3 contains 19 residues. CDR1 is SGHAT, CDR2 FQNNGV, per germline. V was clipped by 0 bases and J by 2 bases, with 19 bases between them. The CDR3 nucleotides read TGTGCCAGCAGCTTAGATTTGGAGGCAGGACAAATGACTAATGAAAAACTGTTTTTT. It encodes CASSLDLEAGQMTNEKLFF.

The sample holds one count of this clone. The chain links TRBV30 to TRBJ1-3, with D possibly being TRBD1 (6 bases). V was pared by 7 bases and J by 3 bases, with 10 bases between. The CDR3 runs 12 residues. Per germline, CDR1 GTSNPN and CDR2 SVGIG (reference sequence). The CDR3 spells CALRGDGNTIYF. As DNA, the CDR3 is TGTGCCTTGAGGGGGGATGGAAACACCATATATTTT.

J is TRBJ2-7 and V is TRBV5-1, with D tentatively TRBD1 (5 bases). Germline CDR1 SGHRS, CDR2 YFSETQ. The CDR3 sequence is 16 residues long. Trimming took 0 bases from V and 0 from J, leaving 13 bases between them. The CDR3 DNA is TGCGCCAGCAGCTTGGTCGACGGCAGGGCCTCCTACGAGCAGTACTTC. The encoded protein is CASSLVDGRASYEQYF.

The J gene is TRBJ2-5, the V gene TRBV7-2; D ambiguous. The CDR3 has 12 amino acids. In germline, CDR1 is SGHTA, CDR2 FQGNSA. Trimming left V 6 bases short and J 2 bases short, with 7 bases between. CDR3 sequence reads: CASRILQETQYF. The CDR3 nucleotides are TGTGCCAGCAGGATTTTACAAGAGACCCAGTACTTC.

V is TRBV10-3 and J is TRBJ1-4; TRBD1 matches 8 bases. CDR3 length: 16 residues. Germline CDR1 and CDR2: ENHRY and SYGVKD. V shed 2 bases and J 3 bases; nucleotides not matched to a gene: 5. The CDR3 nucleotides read TGTGCCATCAGTGAGAGCAGGGGGCTTGCTAATGAAAAACTGTTTTTT. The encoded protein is CAISESRGLANEKLFF.

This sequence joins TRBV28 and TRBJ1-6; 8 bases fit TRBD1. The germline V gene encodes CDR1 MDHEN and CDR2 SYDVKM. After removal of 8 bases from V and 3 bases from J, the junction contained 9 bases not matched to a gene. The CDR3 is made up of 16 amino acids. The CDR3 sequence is CASQKNDRGYNSPLHF. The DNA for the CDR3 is TGTGCCAGCCAAAAAAACGACAGGGGCTATAATTCACCCCTCCACTTT.

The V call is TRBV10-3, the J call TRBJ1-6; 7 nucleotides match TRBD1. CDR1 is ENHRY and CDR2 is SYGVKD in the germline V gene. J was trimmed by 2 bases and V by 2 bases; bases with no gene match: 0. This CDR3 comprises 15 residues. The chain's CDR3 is CAISERGPYNSPLHF. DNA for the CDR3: TGTGCCATCAGTGAGAGGGGGCCCTATAATTCACCCCTCCACTTT.

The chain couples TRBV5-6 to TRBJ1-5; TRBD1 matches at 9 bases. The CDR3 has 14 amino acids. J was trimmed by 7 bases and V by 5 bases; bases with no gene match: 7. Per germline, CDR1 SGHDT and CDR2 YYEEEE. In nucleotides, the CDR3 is TGTGCCAGCAGTCGACAGGGGGGGTGGCAGCCCCAGCATTTT. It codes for CASSRQGGWQPQHF.

Here the CDR3 reads CASSPLGQKFNSPLHF. DNA of the CDR3: TGTGCCAGCTCACCCCTCGGACAGAAGTTTAATTCACCCCTCCACTTT. The chain links TRBV18 to TRBJ1-6, with D possibly TRBD1 on 6 matching bases. This CDR3 region has 16 residues. V was shortened by 3 bases and J by 6 bases, with 15 bases between the two germline ends. CDR1 and CDR2 from the germline V gene are KGHSH and LQKENI.

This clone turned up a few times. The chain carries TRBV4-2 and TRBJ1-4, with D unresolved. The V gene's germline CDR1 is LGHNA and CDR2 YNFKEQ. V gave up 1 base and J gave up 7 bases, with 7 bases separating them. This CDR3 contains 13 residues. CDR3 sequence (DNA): TGTGCCAGCAGCCAAGGTCAGCTTGAAAAACTGTTTTTT. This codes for CASSQGQLEKLFF.

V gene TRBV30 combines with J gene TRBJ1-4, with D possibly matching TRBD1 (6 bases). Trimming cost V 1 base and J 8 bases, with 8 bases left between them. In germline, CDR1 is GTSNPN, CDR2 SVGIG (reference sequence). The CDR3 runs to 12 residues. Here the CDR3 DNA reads TGTGCCTGGAGTGAAGGGGGAGAAAAACTGTTTTTT. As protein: CAWSEGGEKLFF.

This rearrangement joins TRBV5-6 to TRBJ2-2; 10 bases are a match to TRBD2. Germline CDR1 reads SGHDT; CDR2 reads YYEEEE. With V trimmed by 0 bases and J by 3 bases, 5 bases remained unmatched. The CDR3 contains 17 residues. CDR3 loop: CASSLGWTSGYTGELFF. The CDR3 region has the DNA TGTGCCAGCAGCTTGGGTTGGACTAGCGGATACACCGGGGAGCTGTTTTTT.

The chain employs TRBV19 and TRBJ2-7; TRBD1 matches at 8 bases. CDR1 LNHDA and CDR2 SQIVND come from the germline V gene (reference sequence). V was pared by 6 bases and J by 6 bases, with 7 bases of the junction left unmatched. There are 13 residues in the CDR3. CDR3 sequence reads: CASRQGGRTEQYF. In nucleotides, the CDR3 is TGTGCCAGTAGACAGGGGGGACGGACCGAGCAGTACTTC.

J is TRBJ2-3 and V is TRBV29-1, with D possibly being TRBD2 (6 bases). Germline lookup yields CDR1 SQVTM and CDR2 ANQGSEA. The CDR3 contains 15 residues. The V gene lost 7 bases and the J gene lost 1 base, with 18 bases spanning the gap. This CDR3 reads CSGLGGSFGTDTQYF. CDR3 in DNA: TGCAGCGGACTAGGTGGGTCATTCGGCACAGATACGCAGTATTTT.

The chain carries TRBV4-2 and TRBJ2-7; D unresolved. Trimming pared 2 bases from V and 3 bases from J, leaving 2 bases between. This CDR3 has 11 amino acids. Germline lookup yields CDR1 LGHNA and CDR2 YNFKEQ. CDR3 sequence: CASSQRYEQYF. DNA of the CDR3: TGTGCCAGCAGCCAACGCTACGAGCAGTACTTC.

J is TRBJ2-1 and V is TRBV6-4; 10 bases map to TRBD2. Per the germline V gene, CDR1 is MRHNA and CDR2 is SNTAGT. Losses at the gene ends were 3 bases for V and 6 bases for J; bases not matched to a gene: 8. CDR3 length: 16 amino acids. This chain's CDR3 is CASSEASGGEVNEQFF. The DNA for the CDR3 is TGTGCCAGCAGTGAGGCTAGCGGGGGAGAAGTCAATGAGCAGTTCTTC.

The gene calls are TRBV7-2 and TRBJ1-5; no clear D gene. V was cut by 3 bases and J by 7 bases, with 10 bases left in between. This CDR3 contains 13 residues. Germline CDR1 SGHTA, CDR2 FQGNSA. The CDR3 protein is CASSFKPGQPQHF. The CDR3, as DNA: TGTGCCAGCAGCTTTAAACCCGGACAGCCCCAGCATTTT.

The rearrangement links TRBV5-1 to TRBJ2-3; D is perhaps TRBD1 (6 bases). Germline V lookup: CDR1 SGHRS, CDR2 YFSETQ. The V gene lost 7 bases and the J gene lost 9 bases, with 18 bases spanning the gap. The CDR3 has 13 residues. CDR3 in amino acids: CASSAARQDTQYF. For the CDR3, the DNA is TGCGCCAGCTCGGCAGCTAGACAGGACACGCAGTATTTT.

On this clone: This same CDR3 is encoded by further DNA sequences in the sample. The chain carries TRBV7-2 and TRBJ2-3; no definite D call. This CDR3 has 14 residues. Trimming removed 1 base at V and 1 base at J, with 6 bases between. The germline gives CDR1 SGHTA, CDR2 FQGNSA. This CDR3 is CASSLGLGTDTQYF. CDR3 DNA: TGTGCCAGCAGCTTAGGTTTAGGCACAGATACGCAGTATTTT.